The 27 T cell receptor beta chains given below trace back to one sample, sequenced in a study of control samples from healthy donors and cancer patients. Libraries were prepared by immunoSEQ multiplex PCR; TCRdb keeps only in-frame clonotypes and omits some of them. The repertoire holds roughly 180,000 clones, with 94% as singletons. The material sequenced was blood. The source of these receptors is a woman aged 18-35 years in good health.

The chain employs TRBV2 and TRBJ1-5; no definite D call. Germline CDR1 SNHLY, CDR2 FYNNEI. Trimming cost V 8 bases and J 0 bases, with 14 bases left between them. The CDR3 totals 15 residues. The DNA of the CDR3 is TGTGCCAGCGGTCCCGGTGGATATAGCAATCAGCCCCAGCATTTT. Translated, it gives CASGPGGYSNQPQHF.

This chain connects TRBV5-1 to TRBJ1-2, with D unclear. V dropped 3 bases and J dropped 8 bases, with 17 bases sitting between them. Germline values: CDR1 SGHRS, CDR2 YFSETQ. CDR3 length: 14 amino acids. CDR3 nucleotide sequence: TGCGCCAGCAGCTCAGATCCCTCGGCCTGGGGCTACACCTTC. The encoded protein is CASSSDPSAWGYTF.

This clone was seen a single time. CDR3 in amino acids: CASSYRENSDTQYF. Here the CDR3 DNA reads TGTGCCAGCAGTTACCGGGAGAATTCAGATACGCAGTATTTT. The chain uses TRBV6-6 and TRBJ2-3; TRBD2 is a possible D gene (6 bases). Germline CDR1 and CDR2: MNHNY and SVGAGI (reference sequence). The V and J ends lost 2 bases and 4 bases respectively, with 10 bases between them. The CDR3 has 14 amino acids.

The chain couples TRBV4-1 to TRBJ1-5; D unresolved. Per the germline V gene, CDR1 is MGHRA and CDR2 is YSYEKL. This CDR3 has 13 residues. Trimming stripped 8 bases from V and 3 bases from J, with 11 bases between. The CDR3 region has the DNA TGCGCCAGCTCCTGGGCCCACAATCAGCCCCAGCATTTT. It translates to CASSWAHNQPQHF.

The chain is built from TRBV13 and TRBJ1-1; D remains unclear. CDR3 length: 13 residues. Trimming removed 4 bases at V and 0 bases at J, with 6 bases between. Germline V gene data show CDR1 as PRHDT and CDR2 as FYEKMQ (reference sequence). The CDR3, as DNA: TGTGCCAGCAGCTCCCTATTGAACACTGAAGCTTTCTTT. This sequence encodes CASSSLLNTEAFF.

The J gene is TRBJ1-5, the V gene TRBV5-1; maybe TRBD1 (6 bases). This CDR3 spans 15 amino acids. Germline V CDR1 and CDR2: SGHRS, YFSETQ. The V end was cut by 3 bases, the J end by 9 bases, with 19 bases between. This CDR3 reads CASSSQGPEKGPQHF. The CDR3 region has the DNA TGCGCCAGCAGCTCCCAGGGGCCGGAGAAAGGGCCCCAGCATTTT.

The CDR3 loop reads CAISDQAEQYF. The CDR3 bases are TGTGCCATCAGTGATCAGGCGGAGCAGTACTTC. The gene calls are TRBV10-3 and TRBJ2-7, with D hard to call. The CDR3 length is 11 residues. Trimming removed 3 bases from V and 7 bases from J, with 7 bases in between. Per germline, CDR1 ENHRY and CDR2 SYGVKD.

This sequence joins TRBV6-5 and TRBJ1-5, with D perhaps TRBD1 (5 bases). V shed 6 bases and J shed 2 bases, with 8 bases lying between them. This CDR3 has 13 amino acids. Germline-derived CDR1 and CDR2 are MNHEY and SVGAGI. The CDR3 region is CASSRQRNQPQHF. The CDR3 nucleotides are TGTGCCAGCAGCCGACAGCGCAATCAGCCCCAGCATTTT.

The chain uses TRBV7-9 and TRBJ1-3; D unresolved. Germline CDR1 is SEHNR and CDR2 is FQNEAQ (reference sequence). The CDR3 spans 14 residues. V was pared by 5 bases and J by 2 bases, with 10 bases between. The CDR3 loop reads CASSPDVTGNTIYF. Here the CDR3 DNA reads TGTGCCAGCAGCCCGGACGTTACTGGAAACACCATATATTTT.

CDR3 loop: CASSPQVPTGVTEAFF. The CDR3 coding sequence is TGTGCCAGCAGTCCCCAGGTTCCCACAGGAGTCACTGAAGCTTTCTTT. The chain employs TRBV27 and TRBJ1-1; tentative D call: TRBD1 (5 bases). Germline CDR1 reads MNHEY; CDR2 reads SMNVEV (reference sequence). V lost 5 bases and J lost 4, with 20 bases in between. The CDR3 covers 16 residues.

This clone was recorded only once. The genes are TRBV5-1 and TRBJ2-3; D gene ambiguous. CDR1 SGHRS and CDR2 YFSETQ come from the germline V gene. The CDR3 covers 13 residues. Deletions cut 7 bases from V and 0 bases from J, with 9 bases between. DNA of the CDR3: TGCGCCAGCCAGGCATCTAGCACAGATACGCAGTATTTT. Amino acids: CASQASSTDTQYF.

The chain uses TRBV27 and TRBJ1-6; no clear D. This CDR3 has 18 amino acids. V lost 2 bases and J 7 bases, leaving 21 bases between the germline ends. CDR1 is MNHEY and CDR2 is SMNVEV in the germline V gene (reference sequence). This CDR3 is CASSLPRGGVSGNSPLHF. The CDR3, as DNA: TGTGCCAGCAGTTTACCTCGGGGAGGAGTTTCGGGGAATTCACCCCTCCACTTT.

This clone occurred once. The gene calls are TRBV6-5 and TRBJ1-6, with 8 bases matching TRBD1. Trimming cost V 6 bases and J 7 bases; bases outside gene matches: 8. The CDR3 consists of 15 residues. The V gene's germline CDR1 is MNHEY and CDR2 SVGAGI. The CDR3 DNA follows: TGTGCCAGCAGCCCCGACAGGGGCGAGAATTCACCCCTCCACTTT. Its protein product is CASSPDRGENSPLHF.

J is TRBJ2-1 and V is TRBV11-3; 10 nucleotides match TRBD1. From germline, CDR1 is SGHNT and CDR2 YENEEA. The CDR3 runs 16 residues. Trimming took 8 bases from V and 5 from J; bases not matched to a gene: 12. CDR3 in amino acids: CASRPRFGQGDNEQFF. The CDR3 DNA reads as TGTGCCAGCCGGCCGAGATTTGGACAGGGGGACAATGAGCAGTTCTTC.

V gene TRBV12-3 or TRBV12-4 combines with J gene TRBJ1-3; D is uncertain. The V end lost 3 bases, the J end lost 6 bases, and 6 bases lay between the germline ends. This CDR3 is 12 amino acids long. CDR3: CASSLETNTIYF. CDR3 in DNA: TGTGCCAGCAGTTTGGAGACAAACACCATATATTTT.

The chain couples TRBV29-1 to TRBJ1-3; possible D gene TRBD1, 5 bases. The CDR3 totals 15 residues. Germline loops: CDR1 SQVTM, CDR2 ANQGSEA. V was shortened by 7 bases and J by 4 bases, with 20 bases between the two germline ends. Here the CDR3 reads CSGSRGDLSGNTIYF. CDR3 sequence (DNA): TGCAGCGGTTCCAGAGGGGACCTCTCCGGAAACACCATATATTTT.

The rearrangement joins TRBV28 to TRBJ2-5; TRBD2 matches at 8 bases. Per the germline V gene, CDR1 is MDHEN and CDR2 is SYDVKM. The V gene end was trimmed by 6 bases and the J gene end by 5 bases; junction bases not matched to a gene: 17. The length of the CDR3 is 17 residues. The CDR3 sequence is CASSPLRGAGGWETQYF. CDR3 bases: TGTGCCAGCAGCCCCCTCCGGGGGGCGGGAGGTTGGGAGACCCAGTACTTC.

V gene TRBV18 combines with J gene TRBJ2-1; 14 positions match TRBD2. Germline V lookup: CDR1 KGHSH, CDR2 LQKENI. The CDR3 runs 15 residues. V gave up 0 bases and J gave up 8 bases; unmatched junction bases: 0. The CDR3 loop is CASSPPGLAGDEQFF. In DNA, the CDR3 is TGTGCCAGCTCACCACCGGGACTAGCGGGGGATGAGCAGTTCTTC.

V is TRBV6-6 and J is TRBJ1-1; TRBD1 matches 10 bases. This CDR3 is 14 amino acids long. Germline assignment: CDR1 MNHNY and CDR2 SVGAGI (reference sequence). V shed 5 bases and J 3 bases; nucleotides not matched to a gene: 3. The CDR3 region has the DNA TGTGCCAGCAGTCGACAGGGGGCGGACACTGAAGCTTTCTTT. This gives the protein CASSRQGADTEAFF.

The J gene is TRBJ2-7, the V gene TRBV6-5; D tentatively fits TRBD1 or TRBD2 (5 bases each). V lost 7 bases to trimming and J lost 6 bases, with 16 bases between them. Germline assignment: CDR1 MNHEY and CDR2 SVGAGI. CDR3 size: 13 residues. This CDR3 reads CASTRDGGSEQYF. CDR3 sequence (DNA): TGTGCCAGCACTCGCGATGGGGGATCCGAGCAGTACTTC.

The sample holds one count of this clone. The chain combines TRBV24-1 with TRBJ2-3; perhaps D is TRBD1 or TRBD2 (6 bases each). The ends were cut back, 0 bases at V and 5 bases at J, with 11 bases in the middle. The CDR3 covers 15 residues. Germline V lookup: CDR1 KGHDR, CDR2 SFDVKD. The CDR3 DNA sequence: TGTGCCACCAGTGATTTGGAAAGGGGGGTAGATACGCAGTATTTT. It translates to CATSDLERGVDTQYF.

The chain uses TRBV6-2 or TRBV6-3 and TRBJ2-7; TRBD1 matches 7 bases. CDR1 MNHEY and CDR2 SVGEGT come from the germline V gene. With V trimmed by 5 bases and J by 5 bases, 6 bases remained unmatched. The CDR3 totals 13 residues. The CDR3 is CASSKTGFHEQYF. The CDR3 region has the DNA TGTGCCAGCAGTAAGACAGGGTTCCACGAGCAGTACTTC.

The J gene is TRBJ1-1, the V gene TRBV24-1; the D gene is possibly TRBD1 (5 bases). V lost 3 bases to trimming and J lost 0 bases, with 7 bases between them. The CDR3 sequence is 14 residues long. Looked up from germline, CDR1 is KGHDR and CDR2 is SFDVKD. CDR3 bases: TGTGCCACCAGTGATGGGGGTCTGAACACTGAAGCTTTCTTT. Its translation: CATSDGGLNTEAFF.

A single count supports this clone. The chain joins TRBV13 to TRBJ2-3; 7 bases fit TRBD1. The CDR3 totals 18 residues. J lost 0 bases, V lost 5 bases, and 14 bases had no gene match. The germline V gene has CDR1 PRHDT and CDR2 FYEKMQ (reference sequence). DNA of the CDR3: TGTGCCAGCAGCCAAGGGACAGCAAGGCTACATAGCACAGATACGCAGTATTTT. Translating gives CASSQGTARLHSTDTQYF.

V and J are TRBV19 and TRBJ1-1; D gene ambiguous. Trimming cost V 3 bases and J 3 bases, with 11 bases left between them. This CDR3 contains 14 residues. CDR1 and CDR2 (germline): LNHDA, SQIVND (reference sequence). For the CDR3, the DNA is TGTGCCAGTAGTATTTCTGGCGTGGACACTGAAGCTTTCTTT. Its translation is CASSISGVDTEAFF.

The CDR3 DNA is TGTGCCAGCAGCTCCCATAGCGGGACCGCCAAAAACATTCAGTACTTC. Residues: CASSSHSGTAKNIQYF. The chain combines TRBV13 with TRBJ2-4; TRBD2 matches 8 bases. The CDR3 is made up of 16 amino acids. Unmatched junction bases numbered 6, after V lost 4 bases and J lost 1 base. The germline gives CDR1 PRHDT, CDR2 FYEKMQ (reference sequence).

J is TRBJ2-7 and V is TRBV14, with D tentatively TRBD1 (6 bases). Germline CDR1 and CDR2: SGHDN and FVKESK. Trimming shortened V by 1 base and J by 2 bases, and 9 bases separated the two germline ends. The CDR3 is 14 residues long. In DNA form, the CDR3 reads TGTGCCAGCAGCCAAGCACGGACAGCCTACGAGCAGTACTTC. Protein sequence: CASSQARTAYEQYF. The full variable domain, completed using reference TRBV14 and TRBJ2-7, is EAGVTQFPSHSVIEKGQTVTLRCDPISGHDNLYWYRRVMGKEIKFLLHFVKESKQDESGMPNNRFLAERTGGTYSTLKVQPAELEDSGVYFCASSQARTAYEQYFGPGTRLTVT.